This TCR beta chain is from a study of blood T cell repertoires in COVID-19. Looking at the study overall: The United States, Italy and Spain were the sources of the acute and convalescent COVID-19 samples. Sources were T cells, B-cell-depleted T cells, or PBMCs; the material itself was cDNA or gDNA.

How the authors handled the data: Nucleated cell counts were estimated from reference gene primer amplification. This table comes from immunoSEQ multiplex PCR, and its TCRdb copy is limited to in-frame clones, with some not included. The D gene and trimming were derived from the DNA, and the V and J assignments and clone size from that table. The sample consists of a few hundred thousand clones, 70% to 90% of them appearing once. The CDR3 loop spans 17 amino acids. J gave up 7 bases and V 0 bases, and 10 bases lay outside the gene matches. CDR1 and CDR2 from the germline V gene are SGHNT and YYREEE (reference sequence).

The chain recombines TRBV5-4 with TRBJ2-1; TRBD2 agrees at 10 bases. The sample was peripheral blood. This TCR was sampled from a young man with active or convalescent COVID-19. The DNA of the CDR3 is TGTGCCAGCAGCTTGGCCCCCAAAGCGGGGGGGTCGAATGAGCAGTTCTTC. This gives the protein CASSLAPKAGGSNEQFF.